The present TCR beta chain was sequenced within a study of blood T cell repertoires in COVID-19. Only in-frame clones appear in the TCRdb table, and some are missing; sequencing was by immunoSEQ multiplex PCR. Of 120,000 or so clones in the sample, approximately 88% were seen once. Trimming left V 1 base short and J 6 bases short, with 9 bases between. The CDR3 consists of 13 residues. Germline lookup yields CDR1 MGHRA and CDR2 YSYEKL. A few counts support this clone. The origin of this receptor is a woman aged 25 to 45 who had recovered from COVID-19. The sequenced sample was peripheral blood. The V and J genes are TRBV4-1 and TRBJ1-2; no firm D call. The CDR3, as DNA: TGCGCCAGCAGCCAAGGAAGGAGACATGGCTACACCTTC. This translates into CASSQGRRHGYTF.